Included here is one TCR beta chain sequence, with context. The junction and the germline gene differ at one end; a read error may be behind it. This entry is derived from a study of blood T cell repertoires in COVID-19. About the study: There were acute and convalescent COVID-19 samples, and they came from the United States, Italy and Spain. Sources were T cells, B-cell-depleted T cells, or PBMCs; the material itself was cDNA or gDNA.

Per the authors' pipeline: Amplification from reference gene primers served as the basis for estimated nucleated cell counts. Measured with immunoSEQ multiplex PCR; TCRdb has only the in-frame clones, and not every one. V, J and clone size are those of that table, while D and trimming were read from the DNA. The data hold about 84,000 clones, with around 80% observed a single time. This CDR3 is 14 amino acids long. Germline V lookup: CDR1 LGHDT, CDR2 YNNKEL (reference sequence). The clonotype originates from a woman of 80 years or more with acute or convalescent COVID-19. The chain has TRBV3-1 (or the pseudogene TRBV3-2) and TRBJ2-1; a weak D match, TRBD2 (6 bases). The sample taken for sequencing was peripheral blood. CDR3 in amino acids: CASSQPPGLPLRVF. CDR3 sequence (DNA): TGTGCCAGCAGCCAACCACCGGGACTCCCCCTGCGCGTCTTC.